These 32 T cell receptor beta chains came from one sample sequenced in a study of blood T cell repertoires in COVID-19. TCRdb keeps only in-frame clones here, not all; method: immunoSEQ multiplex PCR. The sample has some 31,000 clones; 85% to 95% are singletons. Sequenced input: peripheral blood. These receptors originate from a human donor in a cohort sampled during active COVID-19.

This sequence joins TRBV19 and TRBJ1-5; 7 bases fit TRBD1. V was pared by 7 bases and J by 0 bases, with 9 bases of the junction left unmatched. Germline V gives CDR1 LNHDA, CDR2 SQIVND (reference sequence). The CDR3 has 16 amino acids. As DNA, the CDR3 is TGTGCCAGTAACAAAGGGACAGCAGGTAGCAATCAGCCCCAGCATTTT. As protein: CASNKGTAGSNQPQHF.

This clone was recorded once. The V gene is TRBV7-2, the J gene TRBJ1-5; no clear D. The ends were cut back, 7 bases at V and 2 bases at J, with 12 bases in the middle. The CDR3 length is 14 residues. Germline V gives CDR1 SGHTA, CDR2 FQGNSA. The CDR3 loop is CASNREPGNQPQHF. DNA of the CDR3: TGTGCCAGCAACAGAGAGCCAGGCAATCAGCCCCAGCATTTT.

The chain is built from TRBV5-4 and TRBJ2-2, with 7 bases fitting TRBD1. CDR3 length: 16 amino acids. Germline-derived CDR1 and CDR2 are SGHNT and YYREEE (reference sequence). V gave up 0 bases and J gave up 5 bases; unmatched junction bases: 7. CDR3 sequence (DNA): TGTGCCAGCAGCTTGGTAGACAGGGTTAGGACCGGGGAGCTGTTTTTT. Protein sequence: CASSLVDRVRTGELFF.

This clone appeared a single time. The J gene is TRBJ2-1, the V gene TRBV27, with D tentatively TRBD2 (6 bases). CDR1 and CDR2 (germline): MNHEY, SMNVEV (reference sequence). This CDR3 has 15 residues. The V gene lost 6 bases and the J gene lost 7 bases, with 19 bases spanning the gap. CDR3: CASSHWGEVGNEQFF. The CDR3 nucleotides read TGTGCCAGCAGCCATTGGGGGGAGGTCGGGAATGAGCAGTTCTTC.

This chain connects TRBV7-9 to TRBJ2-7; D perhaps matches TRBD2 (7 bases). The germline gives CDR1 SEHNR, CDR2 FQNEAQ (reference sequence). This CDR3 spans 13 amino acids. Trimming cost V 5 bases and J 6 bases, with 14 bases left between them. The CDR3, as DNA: TGTGCCAGCAGCCCGGGGGGCGCCCTCGAGCAGTACTTC. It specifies CASSPGGALEQYF.

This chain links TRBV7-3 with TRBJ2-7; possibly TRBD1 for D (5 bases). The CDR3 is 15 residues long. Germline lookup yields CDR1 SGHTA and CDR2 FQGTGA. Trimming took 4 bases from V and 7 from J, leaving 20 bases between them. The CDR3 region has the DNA TGTGCCAGCAGCTCCCAAAGCCAAGGGGTAGGAGAGCAGTACTTC. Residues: CASSSQSQGVGEQYF.

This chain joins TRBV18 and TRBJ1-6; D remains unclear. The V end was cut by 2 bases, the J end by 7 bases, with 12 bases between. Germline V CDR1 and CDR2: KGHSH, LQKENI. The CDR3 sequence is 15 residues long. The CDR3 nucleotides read TGTGCCAGCTCACCAGGGCAAGCCCAAAATTCACCCCTCCACTTT. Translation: CASSPGQAQNSPLHF. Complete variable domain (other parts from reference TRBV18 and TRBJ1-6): NAGVMQNPRHLVRRRGQEARLRCSPMKGHSHVYWYRQLPEEGLKFMVYLQKENIIDESGMPKERFSAEFPKEGPSILRIQQVVRGDSAAYFCASSPGQAQNSPLHFGNGTRLTVT.

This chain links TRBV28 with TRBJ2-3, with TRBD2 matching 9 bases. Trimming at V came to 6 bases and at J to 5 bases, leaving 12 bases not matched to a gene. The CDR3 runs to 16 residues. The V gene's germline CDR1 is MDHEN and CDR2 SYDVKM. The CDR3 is CASSPNSGSNIDTQYF. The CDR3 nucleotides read TGTGCCAGCAGCCCTAATAGCGGGAGTAATATAGATACGCAGTATTTT.

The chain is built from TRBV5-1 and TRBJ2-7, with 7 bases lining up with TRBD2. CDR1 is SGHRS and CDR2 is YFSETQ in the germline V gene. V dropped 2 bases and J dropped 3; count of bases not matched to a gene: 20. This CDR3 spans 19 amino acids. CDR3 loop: CASSLKRASGPSLYYEQYF. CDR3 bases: TGCGCCAGCAGCTTAAAACGAGCTAGCGGTCCCTCCCTTTACTACGAGCAGTACTTC.

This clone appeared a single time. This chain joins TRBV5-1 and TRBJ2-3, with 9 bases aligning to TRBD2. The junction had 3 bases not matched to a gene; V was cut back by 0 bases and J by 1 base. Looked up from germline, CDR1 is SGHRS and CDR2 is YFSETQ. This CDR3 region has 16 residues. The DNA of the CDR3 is TGCGCCAGCAGCTTGGTTAGCGGGAGTGGCACAGATACGCAGTATTTT. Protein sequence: CASSLVSGSGTDTQYF. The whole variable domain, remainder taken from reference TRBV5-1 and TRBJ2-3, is KAGVTQTPRYLIKTRGQQVTLSCSPISGHRSVSWYQQTPGQGLQFLFEYFSETQRNKGNFPGRFSGRQFSNSRSEMNVSTLELGDSALYLCASSLVSGSGTDTQYFGPGTRLTVL.

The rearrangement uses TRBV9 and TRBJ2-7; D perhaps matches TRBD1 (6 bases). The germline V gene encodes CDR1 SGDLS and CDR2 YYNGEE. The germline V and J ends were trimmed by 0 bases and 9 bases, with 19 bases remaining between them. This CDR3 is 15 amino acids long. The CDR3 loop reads CASSVGQDATRVQYF. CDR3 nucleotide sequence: TGTGCCAGCAGCGTAGGACAGGACGCCACGCGGGTGCAGTACTTC.

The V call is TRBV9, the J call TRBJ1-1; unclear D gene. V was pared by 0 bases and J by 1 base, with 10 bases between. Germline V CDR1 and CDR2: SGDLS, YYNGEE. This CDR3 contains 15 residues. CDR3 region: CASSVGRISNTEAFF. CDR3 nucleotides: TGTGCCAGCAGCGTAGGGAGGATTTCGAACACTGAAGCTTTCTTT.

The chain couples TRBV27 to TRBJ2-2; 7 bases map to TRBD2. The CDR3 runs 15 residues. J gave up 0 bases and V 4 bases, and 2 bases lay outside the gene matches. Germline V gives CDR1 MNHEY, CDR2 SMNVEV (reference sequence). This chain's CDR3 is CASSSGLANTGELFF. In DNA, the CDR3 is TGTGCCAGCAGTTCAGGACTAGCGAACACCGGGGAGCTGTTTTTT.

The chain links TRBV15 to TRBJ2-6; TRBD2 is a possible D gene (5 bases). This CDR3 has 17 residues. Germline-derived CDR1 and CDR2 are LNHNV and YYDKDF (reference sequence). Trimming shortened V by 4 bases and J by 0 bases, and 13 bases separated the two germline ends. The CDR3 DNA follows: TGTGCCACCAGCAAGAACCGAGGGAGCTCTGGGGCCAACGTCCTGACTTTC. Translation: CATSKNRGSSGANVLTF.

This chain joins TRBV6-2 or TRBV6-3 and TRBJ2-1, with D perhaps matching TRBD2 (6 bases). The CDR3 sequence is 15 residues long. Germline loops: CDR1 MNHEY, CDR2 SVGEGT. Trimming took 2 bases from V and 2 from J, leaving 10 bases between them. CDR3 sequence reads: CASSYGGAAYNEQFF. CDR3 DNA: TGTGCCAGCAGTTACGGAGGGGCGGCCTACAATGAGCAGTTCTTC.

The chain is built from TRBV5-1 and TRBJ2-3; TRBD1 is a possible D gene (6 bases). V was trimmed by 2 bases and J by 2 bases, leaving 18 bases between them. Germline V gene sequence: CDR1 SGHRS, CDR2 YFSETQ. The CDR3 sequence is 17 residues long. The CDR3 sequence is CASSFDPQGQLTDTQYF. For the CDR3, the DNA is TGCGCCAGCAGCTTCGACCCACAGGGACAACTCACAGATACGCAGTATTTT.

CDR3 coding DNA: TGTGCCAGCAGTTCCCCCGGGACACCTTCACCCCTCCACTTT. Amino acid sequence: CASSSPGTPSPLHF. The V call is TRBV28, the J call TRBJ1-6, with D tentatively TRBD1 (6 bases). The CDR3 sequence is 14 residues long. V lost 4 bases and J lost 9, with 13 bases in between. Germline CDR1 MDHEN, CDR2 SYDVKM.

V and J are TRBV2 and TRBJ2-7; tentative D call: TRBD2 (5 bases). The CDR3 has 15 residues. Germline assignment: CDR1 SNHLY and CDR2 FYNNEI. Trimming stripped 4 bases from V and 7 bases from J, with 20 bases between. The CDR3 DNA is TGTGCCAGCAGTGCCTTAAACCCCAAAACGGGGGAGCAGTACTTC. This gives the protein CASSALNPKTGEQYF.

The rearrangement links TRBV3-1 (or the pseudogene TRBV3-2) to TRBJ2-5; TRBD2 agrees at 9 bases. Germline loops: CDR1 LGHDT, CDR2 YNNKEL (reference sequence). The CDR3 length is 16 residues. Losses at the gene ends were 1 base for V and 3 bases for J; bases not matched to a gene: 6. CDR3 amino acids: CASSQVRLAGKETQYF. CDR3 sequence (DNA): TGTGCCAGCAGCCAAGTACGGCTAGCGGGAAAAGAGACCCAGTACTTC.

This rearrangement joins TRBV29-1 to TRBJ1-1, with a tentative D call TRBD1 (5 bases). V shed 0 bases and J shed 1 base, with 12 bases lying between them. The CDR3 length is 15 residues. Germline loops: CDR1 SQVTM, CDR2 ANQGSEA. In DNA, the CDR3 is TGCAGCGTTGAAGATGGACACCAGGGGAACACTGAAGCTTTCTTT. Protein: CSVEDGHQGNTEAFF.

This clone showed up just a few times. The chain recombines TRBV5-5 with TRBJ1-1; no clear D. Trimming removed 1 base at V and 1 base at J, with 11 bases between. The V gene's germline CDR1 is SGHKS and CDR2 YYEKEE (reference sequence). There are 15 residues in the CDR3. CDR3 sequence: CASSLSGLPNTEAFF. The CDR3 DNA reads TGTGCCAGCAGCTTGAGCGGACTACCGAACACTGAAGCTTTCTTT.

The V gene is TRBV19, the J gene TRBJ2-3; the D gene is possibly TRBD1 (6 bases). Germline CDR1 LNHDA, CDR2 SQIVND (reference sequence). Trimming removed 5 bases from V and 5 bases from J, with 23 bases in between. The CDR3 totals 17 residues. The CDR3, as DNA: TGTGCCAGTAGTCTTGACCAGGGCAACAGGGCCCGAGATACGCAGTATTTT. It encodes CASSLDQGNRARDTQYF.

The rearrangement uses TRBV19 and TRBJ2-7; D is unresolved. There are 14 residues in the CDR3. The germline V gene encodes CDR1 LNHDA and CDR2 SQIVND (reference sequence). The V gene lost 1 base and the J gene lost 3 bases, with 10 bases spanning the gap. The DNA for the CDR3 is TGTGCCAGTAGTATAGGGGCGCCGGACTACGAGCAGTACTTC. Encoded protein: CASSIGAPDYEQYF.

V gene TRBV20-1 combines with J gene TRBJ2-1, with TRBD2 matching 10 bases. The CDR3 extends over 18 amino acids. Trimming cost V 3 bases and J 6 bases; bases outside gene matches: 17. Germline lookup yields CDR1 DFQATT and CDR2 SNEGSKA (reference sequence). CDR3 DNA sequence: TGCAGTGCTAGTGAGTTGAGCGGGAGGGCCCTATGGTTCAATGAGCAGTTCTTC. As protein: CSASELSGRALWFNEQFF.

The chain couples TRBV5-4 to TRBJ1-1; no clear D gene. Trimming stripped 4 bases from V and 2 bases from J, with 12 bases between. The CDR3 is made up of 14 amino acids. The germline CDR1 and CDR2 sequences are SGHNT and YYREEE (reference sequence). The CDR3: CASSRVSGNTEAFF. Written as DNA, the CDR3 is TGTGCCAGCAGCCGGGTCTCCGGAAACACTGAAGCTTTCTTT.

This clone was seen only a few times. CDR3 sequence (DNA): TGTGCCAGCAGCGACCCACTAGCGGGAGGGCGTTACGAGCAGTACTTC. Its translation: CASSDPLAGGRYEQYF. The V call is TRBV5-6, the J call TRBJ2-7; 13 positions agree with TRBD2. Per germline, CDR1 SGHDT and CDR2 YYEEEE. Losses at the gene ends were 4 bases for V and 4 bases for J; bases not matched to a gene: 8. This CDR3 is 16 amino acids long.

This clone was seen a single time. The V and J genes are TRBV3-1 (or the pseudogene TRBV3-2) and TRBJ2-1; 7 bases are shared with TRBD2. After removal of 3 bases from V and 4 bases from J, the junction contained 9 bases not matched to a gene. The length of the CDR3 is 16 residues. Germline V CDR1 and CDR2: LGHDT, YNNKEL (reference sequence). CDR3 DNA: TGTGCCAGCAGCCACGCGGCGGCTAGCGGATACAATGAGCAGTTCTTC. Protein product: CASSHAAASGYNEQFF.

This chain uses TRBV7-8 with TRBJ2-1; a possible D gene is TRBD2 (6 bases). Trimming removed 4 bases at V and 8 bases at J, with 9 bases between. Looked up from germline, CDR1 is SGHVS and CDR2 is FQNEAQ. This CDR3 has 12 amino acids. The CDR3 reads CASSSRLDEQFF. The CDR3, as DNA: TGTGCCAGCAGCTCCCGACTAGATGAGCAGTTCTTC.

The CDR3 reads CASSLLRSGGFYGYTF. DNA of the CDR3: TGTGCCAGCAGTTTATTAAGGTCAGGGGGATTTTATGGCTACACCTTC. The chain has TRBV28 and TRBJ1-2; TRBD1 agrees at 7 bases. CDR3 length: 16 residues. Germline V CDR1 and CDR2: MDHEN, SYDVKM. J lost 5 bases, V lost 1 base, and 10 bases had no gene match.

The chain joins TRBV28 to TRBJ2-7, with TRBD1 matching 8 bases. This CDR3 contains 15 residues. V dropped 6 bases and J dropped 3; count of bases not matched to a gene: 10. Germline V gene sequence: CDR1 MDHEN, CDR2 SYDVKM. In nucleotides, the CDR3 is TGTGCCAGCAGCTTCGGAGGCACAGGGGGCTACGAGCAGTACTTC. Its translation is CASSFGGTGGYEQYF.

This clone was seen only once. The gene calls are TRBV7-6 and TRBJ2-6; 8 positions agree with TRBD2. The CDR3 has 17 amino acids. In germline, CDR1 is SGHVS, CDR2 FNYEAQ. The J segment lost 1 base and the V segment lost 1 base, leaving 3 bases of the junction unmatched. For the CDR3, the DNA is TGTGCCAGCAGCTTAGAGGTAGCGGGGTCTGGGGCCAACGTCCTGACTTTC. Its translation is CASSLEVAGSGANVLTF. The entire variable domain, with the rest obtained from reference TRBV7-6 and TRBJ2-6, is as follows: GAGVSQSPRYKVTKRGQDVALRCDPISGHVSLYWYRQALGQGPEFLTYFNYEAQQDKSGLPNDRFSAERPEGSISTLTIQRTEQRDSAMYRCASSLEVAGSGANVLTFGAGSRLTVL.

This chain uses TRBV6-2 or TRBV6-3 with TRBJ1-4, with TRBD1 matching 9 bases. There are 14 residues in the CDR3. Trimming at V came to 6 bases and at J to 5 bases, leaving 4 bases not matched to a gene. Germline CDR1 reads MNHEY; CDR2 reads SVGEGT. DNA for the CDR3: TGTGCCAGCAGCTCGGGACAGGGAAATGAAAAACTGTTTTTT. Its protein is CASSSGQGNEKLFF.